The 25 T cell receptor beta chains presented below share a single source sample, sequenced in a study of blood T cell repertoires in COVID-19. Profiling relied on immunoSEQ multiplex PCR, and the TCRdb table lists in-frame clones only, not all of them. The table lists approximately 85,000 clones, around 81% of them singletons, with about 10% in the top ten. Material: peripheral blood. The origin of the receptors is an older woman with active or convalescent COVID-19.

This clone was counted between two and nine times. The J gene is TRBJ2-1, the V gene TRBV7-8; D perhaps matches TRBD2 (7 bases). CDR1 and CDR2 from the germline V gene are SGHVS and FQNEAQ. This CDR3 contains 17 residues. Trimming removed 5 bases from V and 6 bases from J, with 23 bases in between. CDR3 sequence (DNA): TGTGCCAGCAGCGCGGCGCCTGGGGGGGGCCGGGGCAATGAGCAGTTCTTC. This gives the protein CASSAAPGGGRGNEQFF.

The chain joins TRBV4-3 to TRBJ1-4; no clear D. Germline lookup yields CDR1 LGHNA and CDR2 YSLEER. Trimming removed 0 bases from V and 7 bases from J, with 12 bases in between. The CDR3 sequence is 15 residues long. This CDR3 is CASSQDSYRSEKLFF. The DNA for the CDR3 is TGCGCCAGCAGCCAAGATTCTTACCGGAGTGAAAAACTGTTTTTT.

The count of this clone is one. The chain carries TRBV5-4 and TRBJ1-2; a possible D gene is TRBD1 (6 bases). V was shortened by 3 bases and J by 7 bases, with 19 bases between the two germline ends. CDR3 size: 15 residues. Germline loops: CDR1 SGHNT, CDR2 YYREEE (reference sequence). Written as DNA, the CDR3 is TGTGCCAGCAGCTCCCGGGCGGCAGGGGAAGGTGGCTACACCTTC. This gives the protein CASSSRAAGEGGYTF.

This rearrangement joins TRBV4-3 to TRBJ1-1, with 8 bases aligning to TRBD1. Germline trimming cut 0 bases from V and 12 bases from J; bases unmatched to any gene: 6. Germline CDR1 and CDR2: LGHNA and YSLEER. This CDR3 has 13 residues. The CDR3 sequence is CASSQEPGTGPFF. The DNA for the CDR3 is TGCGCCAGCAGCCAAGAACCCGGGACAGGTCCTTTCTTT.

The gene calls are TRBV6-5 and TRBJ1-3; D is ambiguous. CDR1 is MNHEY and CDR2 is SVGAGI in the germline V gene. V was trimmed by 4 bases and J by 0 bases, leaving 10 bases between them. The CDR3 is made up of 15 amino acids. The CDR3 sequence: CASSSGTLSGNTIYF. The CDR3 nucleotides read TGTGCCAGCAGTTCAGGCACCCTCTCTGGAAACACCATATATTTT.

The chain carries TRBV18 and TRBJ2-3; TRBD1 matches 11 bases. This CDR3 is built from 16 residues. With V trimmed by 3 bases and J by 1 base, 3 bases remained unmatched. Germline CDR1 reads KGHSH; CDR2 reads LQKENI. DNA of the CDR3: TGTGCCAGCTCACCCTTGGGACAGGGGGGCACAGATACGCAGTATTTT. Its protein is CASSPLGQGGTDTQYF.

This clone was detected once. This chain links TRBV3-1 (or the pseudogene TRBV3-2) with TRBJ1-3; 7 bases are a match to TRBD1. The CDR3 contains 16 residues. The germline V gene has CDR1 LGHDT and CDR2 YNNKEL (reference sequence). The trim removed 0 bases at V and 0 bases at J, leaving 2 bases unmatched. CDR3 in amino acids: CASSQEGQFSGNTIYF. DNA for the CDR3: TGTGCCAGCAGCCAAGAGGGACAGTTCTCTGGAAACACCATATATTTT.

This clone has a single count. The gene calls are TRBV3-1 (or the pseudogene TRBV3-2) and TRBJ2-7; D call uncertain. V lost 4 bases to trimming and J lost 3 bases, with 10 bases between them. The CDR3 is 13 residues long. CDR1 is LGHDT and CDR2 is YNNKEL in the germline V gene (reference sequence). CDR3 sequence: CASSPGLIYEQYF. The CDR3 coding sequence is TGTGCCAGCAGCCCCGGTCTCATCTACGAGCAGTACTTC.

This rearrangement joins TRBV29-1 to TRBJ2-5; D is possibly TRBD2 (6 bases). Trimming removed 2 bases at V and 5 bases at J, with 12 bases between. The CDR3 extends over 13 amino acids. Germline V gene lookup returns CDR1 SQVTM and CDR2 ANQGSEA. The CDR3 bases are TGCAGCGTTGAAATGCGGGGTGGGGAGACCCAGTACTTC. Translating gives CSVEMRGGETQYF.

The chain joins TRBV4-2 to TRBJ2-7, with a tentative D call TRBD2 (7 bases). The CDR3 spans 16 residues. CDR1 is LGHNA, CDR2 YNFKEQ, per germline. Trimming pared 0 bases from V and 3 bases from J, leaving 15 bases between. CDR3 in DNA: TGTGCCAGCAGCCAAGATATAACGGGGGGCTTCTACGAGCAGTACTTC. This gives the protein CASSQDITGGFYEQYF.

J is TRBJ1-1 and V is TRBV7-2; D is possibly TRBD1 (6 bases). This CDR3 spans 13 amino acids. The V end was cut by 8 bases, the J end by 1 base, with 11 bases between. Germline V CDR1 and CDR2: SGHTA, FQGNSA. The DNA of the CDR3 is TGTGCCAGCGGGGGACAAAGGAACACTGAAGCTTTCTTT. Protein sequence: CASGGQRNTEAFF.

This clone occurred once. In DNA, the CDR3 is TGTGCCAGCAGTGACTCGAAGAGGTATAGCAATCAGCCCCAGCATTTT. This encodes CASSDSKRYSNQPQHF. The V and J genes are TRBV6-4 and TRBJ1-5; D call uncertain. Germline CDR1 is MRHNA and CDR2 is SNTAGT. Trimming took off 0 bases at V and 0 bases at J, with 9 bases between the two ends. The CDR3 is 16 amino acids.

CDR3 in DNA: TGTGCCAGCACCGTAGTTGGAGCTAACTATGGCTACACCTTC. Protein product: CASTVVGANYGYTF. This chain joins TRBV5-5 and TRBJ1-2, with no clear D. Looked up from germline, CDR1 is SGHKS and CDR2 is YYEKEE (reference sequence). There are 14 residues in the CDR3. Trimming took off 6 bases at V and 0 bases at J, with 12 bases between the two ends. Full variable domain (outside the CDR3, taken from reference TRBV5-5 and TRBJ1-2): DAGVTQSPTHLIKTRGQQVTLRCSPISGHKSVSWYQQVLGQGPQFIFQYYEKEERGRGNFPDRFSARQFPNYSSELNVNALLLGDSALYLCASTVVGANYGYTFGSGTRLTVV.

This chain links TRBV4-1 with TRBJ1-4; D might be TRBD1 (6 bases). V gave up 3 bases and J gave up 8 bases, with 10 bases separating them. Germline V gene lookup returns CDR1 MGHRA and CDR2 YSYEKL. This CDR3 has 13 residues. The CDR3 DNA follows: TGCGCCAGCAGCCATACCCAGGGGGAAAAACTGTTTTTT. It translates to CASSHTQGEKLFF.

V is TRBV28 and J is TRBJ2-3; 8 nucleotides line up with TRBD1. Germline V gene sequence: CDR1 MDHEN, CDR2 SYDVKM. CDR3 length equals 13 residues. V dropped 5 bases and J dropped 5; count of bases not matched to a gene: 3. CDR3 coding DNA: TGTGCCAGCAGTCTCGACAGGGGAGATACGCAGTATTTT. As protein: CASSLDRGDTQYF.

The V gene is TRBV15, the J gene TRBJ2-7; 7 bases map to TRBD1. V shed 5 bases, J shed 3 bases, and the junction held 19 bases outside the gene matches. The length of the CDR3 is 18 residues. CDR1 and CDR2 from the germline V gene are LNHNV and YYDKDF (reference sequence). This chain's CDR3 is CATSRLTSWTGAYYEQYF. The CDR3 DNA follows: TGTGCCACCAGCCGACTGACCTCCTGGACAGGCGCCTACTACGAGCAGTACTTC. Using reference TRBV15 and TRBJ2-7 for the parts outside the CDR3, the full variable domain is DAMVIQNPRYQVTQFGKPVTLSCSQTLNHNVMYWYQQKSSQAPKLLFHYYDKDFNNEADTPDNFQSRRPNTSFCFLDIRSPGLGDTAMYLCATSRLTSWTGAYYEQYFGPGTRLTVT.

The CDR3, as DNA: TGTGCCAGCAGTTTAAAGGGACAGACTAATGAAAAACTGTTTTTT. Protein product: CASSLKGQTNEKLFF. This chain joins TRBV27 and TRBJ1-4; 7 nucleotides line up with TRBD1. Germline CDR1 MNHEY, CDR2 SMNVEV (reference sequence). The CDR3 is made up of 15 amino acids. J lost 2 bases, V lost 2 bases, and 2 bases had no gene match.

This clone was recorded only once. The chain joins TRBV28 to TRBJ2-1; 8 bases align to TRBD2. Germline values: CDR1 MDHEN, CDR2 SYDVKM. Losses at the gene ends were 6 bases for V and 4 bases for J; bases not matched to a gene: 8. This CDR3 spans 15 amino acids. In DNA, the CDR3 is TGTGCCAGCAGCCGGGGGGGCCAGGCGTACAATGAGCAGTTCTTC. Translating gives CASSRGGQAYNEQFF.

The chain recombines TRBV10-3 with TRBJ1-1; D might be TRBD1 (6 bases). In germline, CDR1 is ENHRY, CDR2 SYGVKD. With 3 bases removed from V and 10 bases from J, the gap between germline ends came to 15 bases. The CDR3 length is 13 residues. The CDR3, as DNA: TGTGCCATCAGTGACGCGGACAGAACCGGAGCTTTCTTT. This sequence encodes CAISDADRTGAFF.

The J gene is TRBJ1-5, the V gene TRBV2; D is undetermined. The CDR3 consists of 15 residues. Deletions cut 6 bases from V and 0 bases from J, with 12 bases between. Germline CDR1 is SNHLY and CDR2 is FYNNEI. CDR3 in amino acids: CASSPEEYSNQPQHF. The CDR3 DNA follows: TGTGCCAGCAGCCCCGAAGAGTATAGCAATCAGCCCCAGCATTTT.

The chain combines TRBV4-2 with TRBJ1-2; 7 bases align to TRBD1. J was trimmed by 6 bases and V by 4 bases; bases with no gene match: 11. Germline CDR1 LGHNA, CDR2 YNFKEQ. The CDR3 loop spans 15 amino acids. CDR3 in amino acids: CASSPLQGNIDGYTF. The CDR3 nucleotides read TGTGCCAGCAGCCCGCTACAGGGGAATATCGATGGCTACACCTTC.

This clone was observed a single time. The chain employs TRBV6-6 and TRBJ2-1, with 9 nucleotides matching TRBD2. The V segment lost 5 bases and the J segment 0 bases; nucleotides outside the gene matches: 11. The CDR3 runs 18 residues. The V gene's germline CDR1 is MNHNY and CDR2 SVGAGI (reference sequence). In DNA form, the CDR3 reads TGTGCCAGCAGTCCTGGGACTAGCCTTACCGTCTCCTACAATGAGCAGTTCTTC. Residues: CASSPGTSLTVSYNEQFF.

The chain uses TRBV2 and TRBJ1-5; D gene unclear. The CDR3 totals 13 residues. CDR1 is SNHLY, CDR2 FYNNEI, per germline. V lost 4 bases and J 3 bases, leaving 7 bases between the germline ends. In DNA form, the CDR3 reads TGTGCCAGCAGTGGTGAGCACAATCAGCCCCAGCATTTT. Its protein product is CASSGEHNQPQHF.

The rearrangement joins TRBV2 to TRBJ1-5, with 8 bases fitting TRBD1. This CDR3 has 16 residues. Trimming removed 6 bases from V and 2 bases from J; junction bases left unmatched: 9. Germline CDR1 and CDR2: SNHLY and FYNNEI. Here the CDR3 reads CASSDGQGWGNQPQHF. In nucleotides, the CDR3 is TGTGCCAGCAGCGATGGACAGGGTTGGGGCAATCAGCCCCAGCATTTT.

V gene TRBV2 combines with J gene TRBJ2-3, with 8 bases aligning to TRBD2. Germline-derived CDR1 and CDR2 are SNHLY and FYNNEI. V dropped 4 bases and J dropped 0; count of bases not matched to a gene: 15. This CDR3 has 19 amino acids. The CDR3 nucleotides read TGTGCCAGCAGTGGACGCCGGGGTAGCGGGGTTATTAGCACAGATACGCAGTATTTT. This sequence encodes CASSGRRGSGVISTDTQYF.